One and the same sample provided the 14 T cell receptor beta chains below, sequenced in a study of early T cells in non-severe SARS-CoV-2 infection. In TCRdb, the 5' RACE reads were re-called with MiXCR into one record per CDR3 protein. The sample has approximately 64,000 distinct CDR3 sequences; around 4.6% are singletons. Sequencing input: whole blood. The receptors originated from an adult who was a healthcare worker with PCR-confirmed SARS-CoV-2 infection or an uninfected control (not recorded which).

This clonotype appeared a single time. The chain is built from TRBV29-1 and TRBJ1-2, with D possibly matching TRBD1 (6 bases). Germline assignment: CDR1 SQVTM and CDR2 ANQGSEA. This CDR3 is 11 amino acids long. CDR3 sequence: CRGGGNYGYTF. CDR3 DNA sequence: TGCAGGGGAGGGGGAAACTATGGCTACACCTTC.

This clonotype was detected many times. The rearrangement links TRBV20-1 to TRBJ2-1; 7 bases align to TRBD1. In germline, CDR1 is DFQATT, CDR2 SNEGSKA (reference sequence). This CDR3 region has 16 residues. Unmatched junction bases numbered 14, after V lost 5 bases and J lost 4 bases. The chain's CDR3 is CSAPQTGSIIYNEQFF. Here the CDR3 DNA reads TGCAGTGCTCCTCAGACAGGGTCCATTATATACAATGAGCAGTTCTTC.

Ten or more counts support this clonotype. The chain has TRBV5-4 and TRBJ2-1; 8 bases are a match to TRBD2. This CDR3 contains 16 residues. Germline V lookup: CDR1 SGHNT, CDR2 YYREEE (reference sequence). V dropped 0 bases and J dropped 6; count of bases not matched to a gene: 8. For the CDR3, the DNA is TGTGCCAGCAGCTTGGCCCCGCTCGGGGGGGGCAATGAGCAGTTCTTC. This translates into CASSLAPLGGGNEQFF. The full variable domain, its missing parts supplied by reference TRBV5-4 and TRBJ2-1, is ETGVTQSPTHLIKTRGQQVTLRCSSQSGHNTVSWYQQALGQGPQFIFQYYREEENGRGNFPPRFSGLQFPNYSSELNVNALELDDSALYLCASSLAPLGGGNEQFFGPGTRLTVL.

This clonotype was seen at least ten times. The V call is TRBV6-1, the J call TRBJ1-1, with D tentatively TRBD1 (5 bases). The germline V and J ends were trimmed by 4 bases and 2 bases, with 8 bases remaining between them. Germline CDR1 and CDR2: MNHNS and SASEGT. The CDR3 totals 13 residues. CDR3 loop: CASSVRGNTEAFF. As DNA, the CDR3 is TGTGCCAGCAGTGTGAGGGGAAACACTGAAGCTTTCTTT.

This clonotype was detected only a few times. This rearrangement joins TRBV5-1 to TRBJ1-2; D might be TRBD1 (5 bases). The V gene's germline CDR1 is SGHRS and CDR2 YFSETQ. V lost 0 bases, J lost 6 bases, and 9 bases lay in between. This CDR3 spans 13 amino acids. CDR3 in amino acids: CASSLVGTDGYTF. The CDR3, as DNA: TGCGCCAGCAGCTTGGTTGGGACGGATGGCTACACCTTC.

The chain joins TRBV19 to TRBJ2-7; possibly TRBD2 for D (5 bases). This CDR3 contains 13 residues. Germline CDR1 reads LNHDA; CDR2 reads SQIVND (reference sequence). The V end lost 3 bases, the J end lost 5 bases, and 11 bases lay between the germline ends. CDR3 sequence: CASSMEAWHEQYF. In DNA form, the CDR3 reads TGTGCCAGTAGTATGGAGGCCTGGCACGAGCAGTACTTC.

In its sample, this clonotype was seen many times. The rearrangement uses TRBV20-1 and TRBJ2-7, with a weak D call TRBD1 (5 bases). Germline V lookup: CDR1 DFQATT, CDR2 SNEGSKA (reference sequence). V gave up 4 bases and J gave up 3 bases, with 7 bases separating them. The CDR3 loop spans 11 amino acids. The CDR3 DNA reads TGCAGTGCTACAGGGAACTACGAGCAGTACTTC. Residues: CSATGNYEQYF.

A few counts support this clonotype. This chain joins TRBV10-3 and TRBJ2-3; 10 bases are shared with TRBD2. Losses at the gene ends were 3 bases for V and 7 bases for J; bases not matched to a gene: 13. Germline lookup yields CDR1 ENHRY and CDR2 SYGVKD. The CDR3 spans 17 residues. The CDR3 nucleotides are TGTGCCATCAGTGAAACCCCTAGCGGGGGACCCCTGAATACGCAGTATTTT. As protein: CAISETPSGGPLNTQYF.

J is TRBJ2-6 and V is TRBV11-2; 7 bases fit TRBD1. The V gene's germline CDR1 is SGHAT and CDR2 FQNNGV. The junction had 6 bases not matched to a gene; V was cut back by 6 bases and J by 1 base. This CDR3 has 16 residues. The chain's CDR3 is CASRQGLTSGANVLTF. In DNA form, the CDR3 reads TGTGCCAGCAGACAGGGGCTGACTTCTGGGGCCAACGTCCTGACTTTC.

Here the CDR3 reads CASSLIGYQPQHF. CDR3 in DNA: TGTGCCAGCAGCTTAATCGGTTATCAGCCCCAGCATTTT. This rearrangement joins TRBV7-2 to TRBJ1-5; D gene uncertain. Germline CDR1 is SGHTA and CDR2 is FQGNSA. The V end lost 2 bases, the J end lost 5 bases, and 7 bases lay between the germline ends. This CDR3 contains 13 residues.

This clonotype was found a few times. The chain recombines TRBV7-9 with TRBJ2-2; either TRBD1 or TRBD2 may supply D (5 bases each). CDR3 size: 15 residues. Germline CDR1 reads SEHNR; CDR2 reads FQNEAQ (reference sequence). V lost 6 bases and J lost 5, with 16 bases in between. CDR3 protein: CASRVKEGLTGELFF. CDR3 nucleotides: TGTGCCAGCAGAGTTAAAGAGGGGTTAACCGGGGAGCTGTTTTTT.

This clonotype was picked up many times. The J gene is TRBJ1-2, the V gene TRBV18; a possible D gene is TRBD1 (5 bases). Germline loops: CDR1 KGHSH, CDR2 LQKENI. Trimming removed 4 bases from V and 3 bases from J, with 9 bases in between. This CDR3 is built from 13 residues. DNA for the CDR3: TGTGCCAGCTCACAGACAGAAGACTATGGCTACACCTTC. Encoded protein: CASSQTEDYGYTF. The entire variable domain, with the rest obtained from reference TRBV18 and TRBJ1-2, is as follows: NAGVMQNPRHLVRRRGQEARLRCSPMKGHSHVYWYRQLPEEGLKFMVYLQKENIIDESGMPKERFSAEFPKEGPSILRIQQVVRGDSAAYFCASSQTEDYGYTFGSGTRLTVV.

In its sample, this clonotype was seen many times. The chain recombines TRBV6-5 with TRBJ2-7; D remains ambiguous. Trimming stripped 5 bases from V and 2 bases from J, with 7 bases between. Germline V gene data show CDR1 as MNHEY and CDR2 as SVGAGI. The CDR3 spans 12 residues. CDR3 sequence reads: CASSREPYEQYF. In nucleotides, the CDR3 is TGTGCCAGCAGTCGTGAGCCCTACGAGCAGTACTTC.

This clonotype was observed many times. The genes are TRBV29-1 and TRBJ2-1; D might be TRBD2 (5 bases). Between the trimmed V and J ends, which lost 1 base and 4 bases, there was a span of 8 bases. The CDR3 is 13 amino acids. Per the germline V gene, CDR1 is SQVTM and CDR2 is ANQGSEA. CDR3 nucleotide sequence: TGCAGCGTTGAAGCGGGAAAATACAATGAGCAGTTCTTC. The encoded protein is CSVEAGKYNEQFF.